This TCR beta chain appears in the sequencing data of a study of blood T cell repertoires in COVID-19. Study-level background: From the United States, Italy and Spain came samples of acute and convalescent COVID-19. PBMCs, B-cell-depleted T cells, or T cells provided the cDNA or gDNA that made up the material.

Data came from immunoSEQ multiplex PCR; TCRdb stores just in-frame clones and leaves some out. Counted here are tens of thousands of clones, about four fifths occurring once; the ten biggest clones make up around 27%. CDR3 length equals 16 residues. Germline assignment: CDR1 LNHNV and CDR2 YYDKDF (reference sequence). The V and J ends lost 0 bases and 4 bases respectively, with 15 bases between them. V usage is TRBV15 and J usage is TRBJ1-2; possibly TRBD1 for D (5 bases). The sequencing input was peripheral blood. This sequence originates from a woman aged 80 or older with active or convalescent COVID-19. Here the CDR3 reads CATSRDSRQNTYGYTF. For the CDR3, the DNA is TGTGCCACCAGCAGAGATTCGCGACAGAATACCTATGGCTACACCTTC.